This TCR beta chain was obtained from a study of graft-versus-host responses after intestinal transplantation. As for the study in general: Grafts that recipients had were multivisceral, liver-intestinal, or isolated intestinal transplants. Uniformly, recipients were administered anti-thymocyte globulin induction with subsequent tacrolimus and steroids for approximately 3 years.

Assay: immunoSEQ multiplex PCR; the TCRdb copy retains only in-frame clones and omits some. Of around 88,000 clones listed, 75% to 95% are singletons. In germline, CDR1 is SGDLS, CDR2 YYNGEE. The V end lost 7 bases, the J end lost 9 bases, and 14 bases lay between the germline ends. The CDR3 is 12 amino acids. A remark on this clone: Its antigen is as yet unknown.

Sample: unstimulated CD8+ T cells sorted from spleen or lymph node cells, taken before transplant. This sequence was found in a human donor who was the organ donor for an intestinal transplant. This chain connects TRBV9 to TRBJ2-1; D is unresolved. CDR3 loop: CASVSRSGEQFF. Written as DNA, the CDR3 is TGTGCCAGCGTATCGAGGTCCGGTGAGCAGTTCTTC.